This T cell receptor beta chain was retrieved from a study of T cell repertoires in cytomegalovirus infection. Study overall: In public TCR beta signatures, there were indications of both CMV infection and matching HLA type. Points from the study as a whole: The cumulative frequency of public TCR beta families identified carriers of CMV plus the relevant HLA. HLA-C-restricted, CMV-specific TCR beta clonotypes were dominant ex vivo.

Concerning this clonotype: Its antigen remains unknown.

TCRdb analysed the reads with MiXCR anew, one entry per CDR3 protein. This sample yields some 320,000 distinct CDR3 sequences, of which over 7.5% are seen a single time; over 3.5% belongs to the top ten. The TCR sequence derives from a human donor in good health (CMV status not recorded). Some clones in this sample may be carry-over from other donors' samples. Material for sequencing was PBMCs.

CDR3 DNA sequence: TGTGCCAGCAGATACCAGGGGGCGCGAGCCAAAAACATTCAGTACTTC. Translating gives CASRYQGARAKNIQYF. The rearrangement uses TRBV12-3 or TRBV12-4 and TRBJ2-4; 8 bases map to TRBD1. V trimming: 6 bases; J trimming: 0 bases; junction bases outside the gene matches: 7. The CDR3 has 16 residues.